Listed below are T cell receptor beta chains from one sample, sequenced in a study of blood T cell repertoires in COVID-19. The data were produced by immunoSEQ multiplex PCR, yet TCRdb's version contains in-frame clones alone and is incomplete. The repertoire consists of roughly 380,000 clones, with roughly 87% occurring once and the leading ten covering under 5%. Sequencing was done on a sample of peripheral blood. The source is a woman in her fifties or sixties with COVID-19, enrolled during active disease. The CDR3 runs from the conserved cysteine through the conserved F or W. A D gene is named only where the DNA matches it firmly. Rows may omit the clone size; those that give it use once, few, many or a size class.

V gene	J gene	D gene	clone size	CDR3 protein	CDR3 DNA
TRBV11-2	TRBJ2-3	NA	once	CASSEDSPSDTQYF	TGTGCCAGCAGCGAAGACAGCCCCTCCGATACGCAGTATTTT
TRBV7-7	TRBJ1-4	TRBD1	few	CASSFRTGGDEKLFF	TGTGCCAGCAGCTTCCGGACAGGGGGGGATGAAAAACTGTTTTTT
TRBV6-5	TRBJ1-6	TRBD1	NA	CASSYGAGQGFSPLHF	TGTGCCAGCAGTTACGGGGCGGGACAGGGGTTTTCACCCCTCCACTTT
TRBV5-5	TRBJ2-5	NA	NA	CASSFPQGSAETQYF	TGTGCCAGCAGCTTCCCGCAGGGGTCGGCTGAGACCCAGTACTTC
TRBV5-8	TRBJ1-1	TRBD1	few	CASSLGTGSKAFF	TGTGCCAGCAGCTTGGGGACAGGGTCTAAAGCTTTCTTT
TRBV29-1	TRBJ1-2	TRBD1	NA	CSVPRTGGPYGYTF	TGCAGCGTGCCGAGGACAGGGGGGCCCTATGGCTACACCTTC
TRBV7-3	TRBJ2-7	TRBD1	NA	CASSLFGTAPYEQYF	TGTGCCAGCAGCTTATTTGGGACAGCGCCCTACGAGCAGTACTTC
TRBV5-1	TRBJ1-1	NA	NA	CASSLGSEGNTEAFF	TGCGCCAGCAGCTTGGGGTCCGAGGGGAACACTGAAGCTTTCTTT
TRBV7-7	TRBJ2-1	TRBD1	NA	CASSPGTGVLSYNEQFF	TGTGCCAGCAGCCCCGGGACAGGGGTCCTCTCCTACAATGAGCAGTTCTTC
TRBV5-1	TRBJ1-3	NA	NA	CASSFGDNGNTIYF	TGCGCCAGCAGCTTCGGGGATAACGGAAACACCATATATTTT
TRBV19	TRBJ2-7	NA	NA	CASSIQGYEQYF	TGTGCCAGTAGTATTCAGGGCTACGAGCAGTACTTC
TRBV5-8	TRBJ1-2	TRBD1	NA	CASSFGTAYGYTF	TGTGCCAGCAGCTTCGGGACAGCCTATGGCTACACCTTC
TRBV28	TRBJ2-7	NA	NA	CASSFVEQYF	TGTGCCAGCAGTTTCGTCGAGCAGTACTTC
TRBV9	TRBJ2-5	NA	NA	CASSVGRTRETQYF	TGTGCCAGCAGCGTAGGGAGGACCCGAGAGACCCAGTACTTC
TRBV5-1	TRBJ2-5	NA	NA	CASSPGAGREETQYF	TGCGCCAGCAGCCCCGGGGCGGGGAGAGAGGAGACCCAGTACTTC
TRBV29-1	TRBJ1-2	NA	NA	CSVEGDGGRGYTF	TGCAGCGTTGAAGGGGATGGGGGGAGAGGCTACACCTTC
TRBV6-5	TRBJ1-6	NA	NA	CASSYRTAHNSPLHF	TGTGCCAGCAGTTACAGAACAGCACATAATTCACCCCTCCACTTT
TRBV5-1	TRBJ1-2	TRBD1	NA	CASSLSQGAGGYTF	TGCGCCAGCAGCTTGTCACAGGGGGCTGGTGGCTACACCTTC
TRBV6-5	TRBJ1-2	NA	NA	CASTRGGNYGYTF	TGTGCCAGTACAAGGGGAGGGAACTATGGCTACACCTTC
TRBV28	TRBJ1-3	NA	NA	CASSLGGGLGNTIYF	TGTGCCAGCAGTTTAGGCGGGGGCCTAGGAAACACCATATATTTT
TRBV11-2	TRBJ1-4	NA	NA	CASSLGPTGLEKLFF	TGTGCCAGCAGCTTAGGTCCTACAGGGCTTGAAAAACTGTTTTTT
TRBV4-1	TRBJ2-1	TRBD1	NA	CASSQDRGREQFF	TGCGCCAGCAGCCAGGACAGGGGGCGCGAGCAGTTCTTC
TRBV7-6	TRBJ2-3	TRBD2	NA	CASTWTSGGATDTQYF	TGTGCCAGCACATGGACTAGCGGGGGGGCGACAGATACGCAGTATTTT
TRBV7-8	TRBJ2-5	NA	once	CASSQTGLQETQYF	TGTGCCAGCAGCCAAACAGGGCTCCAAGAGACCCAGTACTTC
TRBV5-6	TRBJ1-2	NA	NA	CASSLYGGIDYGYTF	TGTGCCAGCAGCTTGTACGGGGGGATAGACTATGGCTACACCTTC
TRBV5-8	TRBJ2-1	TRBD1	NA	CASTGQGKEQFF	TGTGCCAGCACCGGACAGGGGAAAGAGCAGTTCTTC
TRBV29-1	TRBJ1-4	TRBD1	once	CSVEPGQGEEKLFF	TGCAGCGTTGAACCCGGACAGGGAGAAGAAAAACTGTTTTTT
TRBV13	TRBJ1-1	NA	NA	CASSPRNTEAFF	TGTGCCAGCAGCCCGAGGAACACTGAAGCTTTCTTT
TRBV10-3	TRBJ1-2	NA	NA	CAISVSQDYGYTF	TGTGCCATCAGTGTGTCCCAGGACTATGGCTACACCTTC
TRBV7-2	TRBJ2-1	TRBD1	NA	CASSVTGDGYNEQFF	TGTGCCAGCAGCGTGACAGGGGATGGGTACAATGAGCAGTTCTTC
TRBV4-1	TRBJ2-5	NA	NA	CASSPRTSTETQYF	TGCGCCAGCAGCCCAAGAACTAGCACGGAGACCCAGTACTTC
TRBV29-1	TRBJ1-2	NA	NA	CSVRSVNYGYTF	TGCAGCGTTCGAAGCGTGAACTATGGCTACACCTTC
TRBV28	TRBJ1-6	TRBD1	once	CASSSRGRTGSSPLHF	TGTGCCAGCAGTTCTCGAGGGCGGACAGGGTCTTCACCCCTCCACTTT
TRBV10-3	TRBJ2-7	TRBD2	NA	CAIRPGEGIYEQYF	TGTGCCATCAGGCCGGGGGAGGGGATCTACGAGCAGTACTTC
TRBV3-1/TRBV3-2	TRBJ2-4	NA	once	CASSARTGPLAKNIQYF	TGTGCCAGCAGCGCACGCACAGGACCCCTAGCCAAAAACATTCAGTACTTC
TRBV28	TRBJ2-2	TRBD2	NA	CASSFGGSNTGELFF	TGTGCCAGCAGTTTCGGGGGGTCGAACACCGGGGAGCTGTTTTTT
TRBV11-2	TRBJ1-1	TRBD1	NA	CASSLDRVRFAFF	TGTGCCAGCAGCCTCGACAGGGTTCGATTTGCTTTCTTT
TRBV5-4	TRBJ1-4	NA	NA	CASSFGGGRPPTNEKLFF	TGTGCCAGCAGCTTTGGTGGGGGCCGCCCCCCAACTAATGAAAAACTGTTTTTT
TRBV12-3/TRBV12-4	TRBJ1-2	NA	NA	CASSLGLRGTF	TGTGCCAGCAGTCTCGGGCTACGAGGGACCTTC
TRBV7-3	TRBJ1-6	NA	NA	CASSLRHLSPLHF	TGTGCCAGCAGCTTAAGACATTTATCACCCCTCCACTTT
TRBV9	TRBJ1-3	TRBD1	NA	CASSTRTGGAGNTIYF	TGTGCCAGCAGCACCAGGACAGGGGGCGCAGGAAACACCATATATTTT
TRBV6-5	TRBJ1-6	TRBD1	NA	CASSSRDRDNSPLHF	TGTGCCAGCAGTAGCCGGGACAGGGACAATTCACCCCTCCACTTT
TRBV3-1/TRBV3-2	TRBJ1-6	NA	NA	CASSQGGNNSPLHF	TGTGCCAGCAGCCAAGGAGGGAATAATTCACCCCTCCACTTT
TRBV25-1	TRBJ1-4	NA	NA	CASRMDRINEKLFF	TGTGCCAGCAGGATGGACAGAATTAATGAAAAACTGTTTTTT
TRBV9	TRBJ2-2	TRBD2	few	CASSGTTGTSPTGELFF	TGTGCCAGCAGCGGCACCACCGGGACTAGCCCCACCGGGGAGCTGTTTTTT
TRBV5-5	TRBJ2-3	TRBD2	NA	CASSLVAGGPGDTQYF	TGTGCCAGCAGCTTGGTGGCGGGGGGGCCTGGAGATACGCAGTATTTT
TRBV4-1	TRBJ1-5	NA	NA	CASSQDGRWNQPQHF	TGCGCCAGCAGCCAAGATGGGAGGTGGAATCAGCCCCAGCATTTT
TRBV7-2	TRBJ1-3	NA	NA	CASSLAGGHSGNTIYF	TGTGCCAGCAGCTTAGCTGGGGGACACTCTGGAAACACCATATATTTT
TRBV2	TRBJ1-4	NA	NA	CASSFRRPNEKLFF	TGTGCCAGCAGTTTCAGGCGACCTAATGAAAAACTGTTTTTT